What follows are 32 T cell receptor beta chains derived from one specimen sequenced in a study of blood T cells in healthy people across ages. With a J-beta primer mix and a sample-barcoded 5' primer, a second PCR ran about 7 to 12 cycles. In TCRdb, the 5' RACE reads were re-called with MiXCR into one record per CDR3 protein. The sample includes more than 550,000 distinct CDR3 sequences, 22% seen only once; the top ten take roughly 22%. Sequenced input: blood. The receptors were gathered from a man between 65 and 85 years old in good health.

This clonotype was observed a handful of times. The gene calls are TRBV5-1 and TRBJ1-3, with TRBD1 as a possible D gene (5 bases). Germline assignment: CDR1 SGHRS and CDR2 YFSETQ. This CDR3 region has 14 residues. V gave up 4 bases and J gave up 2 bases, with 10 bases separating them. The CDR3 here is CASSPRDPGNTIYF. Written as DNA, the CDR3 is TGCGCCAGCAGCCCCCGGGACCCTGGAAACACCATATATTTT.

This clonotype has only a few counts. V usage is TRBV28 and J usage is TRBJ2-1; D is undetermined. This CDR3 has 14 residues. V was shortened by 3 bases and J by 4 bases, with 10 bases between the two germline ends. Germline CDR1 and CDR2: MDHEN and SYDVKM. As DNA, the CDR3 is TGTGCCAGCAGTTTTTCCGACTCATACAATGAGCAGTTCTTC. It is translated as CASSFSDSYNEQFF.

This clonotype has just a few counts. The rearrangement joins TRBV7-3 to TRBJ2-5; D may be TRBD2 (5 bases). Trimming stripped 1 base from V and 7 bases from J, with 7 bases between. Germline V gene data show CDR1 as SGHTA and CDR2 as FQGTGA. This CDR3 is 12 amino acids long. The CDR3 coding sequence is TGTGCCAGCAGCTTAATTCGGGGGACCCAGTACTTC. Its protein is CASSLIRGTQYF.

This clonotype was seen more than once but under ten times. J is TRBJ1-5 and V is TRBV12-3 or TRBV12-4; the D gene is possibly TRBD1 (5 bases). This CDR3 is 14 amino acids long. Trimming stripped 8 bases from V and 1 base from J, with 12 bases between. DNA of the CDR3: TGTGCCAGCGCCCGGGCAGGGAGCAATCAGCCCCAGCATTTT. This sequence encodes CASARAGSNQPQHF.

The CDR3 loop reads CAIRAGTGVIYGYTF. CDR3 bases: TGTGCCATCAGAGCCGGGACAGGGGTAATCTATGGCTACACCTTC. The rearrangement uses TRBV10-3 and TRBJ1-2; TRBD1 matches at 10 bases. The trim removed 6 bases at V and 4 bases at J, leaving 8 bases unmatched. This CDR3 spans 15 amino acids. Per the germline V gene, CDR1 is ENHRY and CDR2 is SYGVKD.

The CDR3 nucleotides read TGTGCCAGCAGTTTCCCAGGACTAGCGACTAGCACAGATACGCAGTATTTT. This translates into CASSFPGLATSTDTQYF. The V and J genes are TRBV12-3 or TRBV12-4 and TRBJ2-3; 9 bases agree with TRBD2. CDR3 size: 17 residues. Unmatched junction bases numbered 7, after V lost 3 bases and J lost 0 bases.

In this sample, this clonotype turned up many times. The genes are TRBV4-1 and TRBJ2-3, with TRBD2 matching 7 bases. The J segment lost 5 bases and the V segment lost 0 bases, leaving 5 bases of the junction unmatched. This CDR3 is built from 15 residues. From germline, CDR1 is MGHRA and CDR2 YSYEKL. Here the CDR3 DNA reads TGCGCCAGCAGCCAAGATCGCGTAGCGGGAGATACGCAGTATTTT. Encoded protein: CASSQDRVAGDTQYF.

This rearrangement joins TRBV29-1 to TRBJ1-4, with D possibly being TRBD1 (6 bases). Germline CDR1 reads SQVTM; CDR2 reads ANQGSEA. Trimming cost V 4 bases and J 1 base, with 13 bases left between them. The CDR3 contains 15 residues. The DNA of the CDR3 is TGCAGCGTTGGGGGAACGACAGGAACTAATGAAAAACTGTTTTTT. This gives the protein CSVGGTTGTNEKLFF. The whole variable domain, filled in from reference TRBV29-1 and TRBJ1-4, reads SAVISQKPSRDICQRGTSLTIQCQVDSQVTMMFWYRQQPGQSLTLIATANQGSEATYESGFVIDKFPISRPNLTFSTLTVSNMSPEDSSIYLCSVGGTTGTNEKLFFGSGTQLSVL.

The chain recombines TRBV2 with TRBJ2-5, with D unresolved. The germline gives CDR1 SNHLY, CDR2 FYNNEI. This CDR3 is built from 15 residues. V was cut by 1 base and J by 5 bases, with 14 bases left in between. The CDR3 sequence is CASSEGPQFRETQYF. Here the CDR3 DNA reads TGTGCCAGCAGTGAAGGGCCCCAATTCAGGGAGACCCAGTACTTC.

CDR3 sequence (DNA): TGCGCCAGCAGCTGGGGGACTAGCGGGACTAGCACAGATACGCAGTATTTT. Amino acids: CASSWGTSGTSTDTQYF. The rearrangement joins TRBV5-1 to TRBJ2-3, with 13 bases lining up with TRBD2. J gave up 0 bases and V 3 bases, and 4 bases lay outside the gene matches. This CDR3 has 17 residues. Germline CDR1 and CDR2: SGHRS and YFSETQ.

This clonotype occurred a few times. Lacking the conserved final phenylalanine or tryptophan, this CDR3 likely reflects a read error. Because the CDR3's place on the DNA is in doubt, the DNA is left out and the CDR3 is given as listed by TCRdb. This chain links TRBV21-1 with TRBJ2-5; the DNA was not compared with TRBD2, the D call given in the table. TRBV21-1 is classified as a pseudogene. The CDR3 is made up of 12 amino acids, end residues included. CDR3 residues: CASSRGLLEQYV.

For the CDR3, the DNA is TGCGCCAGCAGCTTGGCAGGAGCGGGGGGAACAGATACGCAGTATTTT. This encodes CASSLAGAGGTDTQYF. The chain is built from TRBV5-1 and TRBJ2-3; TRBD2 matches 9 bases. CDR1 and CDR2 from the germline V gene are SGHRS and YFSETQ. Trimming removed 0 bases from V and 3 bases from J; junction bases left unmatched: 5. The CDR3 is 16 amino acids.

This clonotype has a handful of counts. CDR3 in amino acids: CASSIARDYGYTF. CDR3 DNA: TGTGCCAGTAGTATAGCCAGGGACTATGGCTACACCTTC. This rearrangement joins TRBV19 to TRBJ1-2, with TRBD1 as a possible D gene (5 bases). V gave up 1 base and J gave up 3 bases, with 6 bases separating them. Germline CDR1 LNHDA, CDR2 SQIVND (reference sequence). This CDR3 has 13 residues. The full variable domain, rest sourced from reference TRBV19 and TRBJ1-2, is DGGITQSPKYLFRKEGQNVTLSCEQNLNHDAMYWYRQDPGQGLRLIYYSQIVNDFQKGDIAEGYSVSREKKESFPLTVTSAQKNPTAFYLCASSIARDYGYTFGSGTRLTVV.

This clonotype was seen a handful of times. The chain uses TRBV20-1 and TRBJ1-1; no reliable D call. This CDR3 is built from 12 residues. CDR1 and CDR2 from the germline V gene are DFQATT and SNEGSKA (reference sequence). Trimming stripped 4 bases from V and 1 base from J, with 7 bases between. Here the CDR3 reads CSATPKNTEAFF. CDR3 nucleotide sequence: TGCAGTGCTACGCCCAAGAACACTGAAGCTTTCTTT.

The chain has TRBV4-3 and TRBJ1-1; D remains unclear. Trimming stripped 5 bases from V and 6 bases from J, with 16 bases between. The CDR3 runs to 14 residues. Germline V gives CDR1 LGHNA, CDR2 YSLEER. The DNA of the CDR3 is TGCGCCAGCAGCTTAGTACCCGGTAACGCTGAAGCTTTCTTT. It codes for CASSLVPGNAEAFF.

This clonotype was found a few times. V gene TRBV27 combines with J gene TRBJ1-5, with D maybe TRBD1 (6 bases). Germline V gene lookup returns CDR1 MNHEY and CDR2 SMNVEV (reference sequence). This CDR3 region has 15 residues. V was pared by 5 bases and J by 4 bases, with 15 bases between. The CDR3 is CASSRDKGGNQPQHF. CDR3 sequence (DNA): TGTGCCAGCAGTCGGGACAAAGGGGGAAATCAGCCCCAGCATTTT.

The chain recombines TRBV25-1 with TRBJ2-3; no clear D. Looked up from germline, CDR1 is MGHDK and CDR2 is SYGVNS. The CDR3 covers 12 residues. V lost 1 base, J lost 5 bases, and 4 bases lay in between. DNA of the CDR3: TGTGCCAGCAGTGAATGGCAAGATACGCAGTATTTT. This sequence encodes CASSEWQDTQYF.

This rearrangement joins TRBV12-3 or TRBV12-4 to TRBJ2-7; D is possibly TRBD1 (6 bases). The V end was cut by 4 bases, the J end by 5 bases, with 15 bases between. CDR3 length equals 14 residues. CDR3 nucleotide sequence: TGTGCCAGCAGTTCGATACAGGGTTTCAACGAGCAGTACTTC. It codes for CASSSIQGFNEQYF.

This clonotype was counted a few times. CDR3 in amino acids: CASSQELPQAGGEKLFF. CDR3 nucleotide sequence: TGTGCCAGCAGCCAAGAACTCCCACAGGCCGGAGGTGAAAAACTGTTTTTT. J is TRBJ1-4 and V is TRBV14, with D possibly being TRBD1 (5 bases). This CDR3 has 17 amino acids. Germline V gives CDR1 SGHDN, CDR2 FVKESK. Trimming removed 0 bases from V and 7 bases from J, with 18 bases in between.

Here the CDR3 reads CASSFANEQYF. CDR3 in DNA: TGTGCCAGCAGTTTCGCGAACGAGCAGTACTTC. The V call is TRBV12-3 or TRBV12-4, the J call TRBJ2-7, with D hard to call. Between the trimmed V and J ends, which lost 3 bases and 5 bases, there was a span of 5 bases. This CDR3 is built from 11 residues.

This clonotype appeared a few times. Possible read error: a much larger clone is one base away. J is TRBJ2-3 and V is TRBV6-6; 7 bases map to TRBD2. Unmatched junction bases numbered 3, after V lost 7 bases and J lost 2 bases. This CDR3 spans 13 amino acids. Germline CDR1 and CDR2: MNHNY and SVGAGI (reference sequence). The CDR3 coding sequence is TGTGCCAGCAACCGGGACTACACAGATACGCAGTATTTT. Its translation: CASNRDYTDTQYF.

The CDR3, as DNA: TGTGCCAGCAGCAAGATAGGGCCGGGTGGCTACACCTTC. It codes for CASSKIGPGGYTF. The chain links TRBV21-1 to TRBJ1-2. TRBV21-1 is a pseudogene locus. This CDR3 is built from 13 residues.

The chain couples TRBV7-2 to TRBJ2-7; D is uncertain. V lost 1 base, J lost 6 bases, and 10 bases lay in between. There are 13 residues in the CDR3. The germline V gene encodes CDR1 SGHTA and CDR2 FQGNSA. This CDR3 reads CASSLGGGSEQYV. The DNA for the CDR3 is TGTGCCAGCAGCTTAGGGGGTGGCAGCGAGCAGTACGTC.

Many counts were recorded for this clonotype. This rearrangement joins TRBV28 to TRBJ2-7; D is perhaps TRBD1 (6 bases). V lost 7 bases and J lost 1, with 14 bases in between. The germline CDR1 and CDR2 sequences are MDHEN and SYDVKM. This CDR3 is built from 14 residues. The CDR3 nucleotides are TGTGCCAGCAAGGGGGACATGAGGTCCTACGAGCAGTACTTC. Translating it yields CASKGDMRSYEQYF.

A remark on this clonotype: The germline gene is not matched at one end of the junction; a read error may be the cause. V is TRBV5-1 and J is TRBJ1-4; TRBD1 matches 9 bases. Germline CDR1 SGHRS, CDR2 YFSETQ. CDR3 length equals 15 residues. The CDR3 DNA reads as TGCGCCAGCAGCCTCAACAGGGGGCGAGGTGAAGAACTGTTTTTT. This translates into CASSLNRGRGEELFF.

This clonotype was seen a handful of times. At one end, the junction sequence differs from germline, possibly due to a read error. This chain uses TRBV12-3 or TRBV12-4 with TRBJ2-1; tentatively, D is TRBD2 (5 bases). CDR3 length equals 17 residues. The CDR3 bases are TGTGTCAGCAGTAACTATATAGGCAGCGGATCCTACAATGAGCAGTTCTTC. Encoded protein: CVSSNYIGSGSYNEQFF.

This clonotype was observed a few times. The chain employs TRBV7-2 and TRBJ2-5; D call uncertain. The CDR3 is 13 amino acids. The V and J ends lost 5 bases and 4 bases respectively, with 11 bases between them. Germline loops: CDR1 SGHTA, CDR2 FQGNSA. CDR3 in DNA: TGTGCCAGCAGCCCAGTGTGGGGAGAGACCCAGTACTTC. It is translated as CASSPVWGETQYF.

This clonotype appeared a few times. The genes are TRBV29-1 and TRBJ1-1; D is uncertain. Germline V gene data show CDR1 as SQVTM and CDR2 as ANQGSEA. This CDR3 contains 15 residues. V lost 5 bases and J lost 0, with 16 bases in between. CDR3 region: CSVLPIRGLNTEAFF. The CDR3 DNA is TGCAGCGTTCTTCCCATACGGGGATTGAACACTGAAGCTTTCTTT.

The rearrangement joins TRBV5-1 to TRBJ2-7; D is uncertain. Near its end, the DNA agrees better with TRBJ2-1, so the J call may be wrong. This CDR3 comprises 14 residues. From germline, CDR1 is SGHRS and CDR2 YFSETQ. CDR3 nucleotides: TGCGCCAGCAGCTTAGGCATAATCTACAATGAGCAGTTCTTC. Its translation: CASSLGIIYNEQFF.

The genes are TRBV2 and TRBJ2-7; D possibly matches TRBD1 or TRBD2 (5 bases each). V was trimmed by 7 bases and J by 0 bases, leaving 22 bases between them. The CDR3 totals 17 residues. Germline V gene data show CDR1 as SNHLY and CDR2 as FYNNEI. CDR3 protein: CASISTHSMGVSYEQYF. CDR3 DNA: TGTGCCAGCATCTCCACCCATAGCATGGGGGTCTCCTACGAGCAGTACTTC.

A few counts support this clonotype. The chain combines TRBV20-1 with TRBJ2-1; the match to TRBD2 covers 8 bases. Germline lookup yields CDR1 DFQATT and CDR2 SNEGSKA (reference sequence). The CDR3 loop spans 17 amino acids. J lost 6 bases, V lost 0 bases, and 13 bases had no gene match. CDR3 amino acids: CSARDDGGAGVFNEQFF. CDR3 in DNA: TGCAGTGCTAGAGATGATGGCGGAGCGGGAGTTTTCAATGAGCAGTTCTTC.

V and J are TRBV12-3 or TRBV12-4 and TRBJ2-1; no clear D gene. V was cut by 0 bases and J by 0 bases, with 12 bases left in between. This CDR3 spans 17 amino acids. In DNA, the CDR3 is TGTGCCAGCAGTTTAGCGACCACGACAAGCTCCTACAATGAGCAGTTCTTC. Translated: CASSLATTTSSYNEQFF.